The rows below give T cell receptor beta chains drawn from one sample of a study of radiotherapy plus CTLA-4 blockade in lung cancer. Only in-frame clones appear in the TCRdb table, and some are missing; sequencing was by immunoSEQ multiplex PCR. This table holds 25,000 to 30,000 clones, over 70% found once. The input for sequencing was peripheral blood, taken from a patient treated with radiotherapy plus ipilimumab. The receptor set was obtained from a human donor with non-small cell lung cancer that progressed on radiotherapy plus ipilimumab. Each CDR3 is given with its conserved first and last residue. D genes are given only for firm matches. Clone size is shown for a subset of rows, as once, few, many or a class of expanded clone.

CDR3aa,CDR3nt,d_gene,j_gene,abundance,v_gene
CAWSPPRRSNYGYTF,TGTGCCTGGAGTCCCCCGAGGCGCTCAAACTATGGCTACACCTTC,NA,TRBJ1-2,NA,TRBV30
CASSMGQGSYNEQFF,TGTGCCAGTAGTATGGGACAGGGGTCCTACAATGAGCAGTTCTTC,TRBD1,TRBJ2-1,medium-sized,TRBV19
CSASWGTEAFF,TGCAGTGCTAGTTGGGGCACTGAAGCTTTCTTT,NA,TRBJ1-1,NA,TRBV20-1
CASSLQGNGNQPQHF,TGCGCCAGCAGCTTACAGGGAAACGGCAATCAGCCCCAGCATTTT,NA,TRBJ1-5,once,TRBV5-1
CASSPDGANYEKLFF,TGTGCCAGCAGCCCAGACGGGGCGAATTATGAAAAACTGTTTTTT,NA,TRBJ1-4,NA,TRBV9
CASSLIPGQGTGELFF,TGTGCCAGCAGTTTAATCCCGGGACAGGGGACCGGGGAGCTGTTTTTT,TRBD1,TRBJ2-2,NA,TRBV27
CASSLLLNTEAFF,TGTGCCAGCAGCTTATTATTGAACACTGAAGCTTTCTTT,NA,TRBJ1-1,NA,TRBV5-8
CASSAQAVPNQPQHF,TGTGCCAGCAGTGCTCAGGCAGTTCCGAATCAGCCCCAGCATTTT,NA,TRBJ1-5,NA,TRBV2
CASSSMGPPETQYF,TGTGCCAGCAGCTCAATGGGGCCTCCGGAGACCCAGTACTTC,NA,TRBJ2-5,NA,TRBV13
CASSLDGDRGLSNQPQHF,TGTGCCAGCAGCTTAGACGGGGACAGGGGGCTTAGCAATCAGCCCCAGCATTTT,TRBD1,TRBJ1-5,NA,TRBV7-8
CASSEAGSYNEQFF,TGTGCCAGCAGTGAAGCGGGGTCCTACAATGAGCAGTTCTTC,NA,TRBJ2-1,NA,TRBV2
CASSVGPNTGELFF,TGTGCCAGCAGTGTGGGCCCTAACACCGGGGAGCTGTTTTTT,NA,TRBJ2-2,NA,TRBV6-1
CASSQDWADYGYTF,TGCGCCAGCAGCCAAGATTGGGCTGACTATGGCTACACCTTC,NA,TRBJ1-2,few,TRBV4-3
CSVEGVPGAKEQYF,TGCAGCGTTGAAGGGGTTCCGGGAGCTAAGGAGCAGTACTTC,NA,TRBJ2-7,NA,TRBV29-1
CASSLAGSGFDEQYF,TGTGCCAGCAGCTTGGCCGGATCAGGGTTCGACGAGCAGTACTTC,NA,TRBJ2-7,NA,TRBV5-4
CASNPDPVNNEQFF,TGCGCCAGCAACCCCGACCCCGTAAACAATGAGCAGTTCTTC,NA,TRBJ2-1,NA,TRBV5-1
CASEPGAEAFF,TGTGCCAGCGAGCCGGGGGCTGAAGCTTTCTTT,NA,TRBJ1-1,NA,TRBV7-9
CASSTTGSDTEAFF,TGTGCCAGCAGCACTACAGGGTCCGACACTGAAGCTTTCTTT,NA,TRBJ1-1,few,TRBV27
CASSLNPGLAEETQYF,TGTGCCAGCAGTCTGAACCCGGGACTAGCGGAAGAGACCCAGTACTTC,TRBD2,TRBJ2-5,NA,TRBV27
CASSATANTGELFF,TGTGCCAGCAGTGCTACCGCGAACACCGGGGAGCTGTTTTTT,NA,TRBJ2-2,NA,TRBV2